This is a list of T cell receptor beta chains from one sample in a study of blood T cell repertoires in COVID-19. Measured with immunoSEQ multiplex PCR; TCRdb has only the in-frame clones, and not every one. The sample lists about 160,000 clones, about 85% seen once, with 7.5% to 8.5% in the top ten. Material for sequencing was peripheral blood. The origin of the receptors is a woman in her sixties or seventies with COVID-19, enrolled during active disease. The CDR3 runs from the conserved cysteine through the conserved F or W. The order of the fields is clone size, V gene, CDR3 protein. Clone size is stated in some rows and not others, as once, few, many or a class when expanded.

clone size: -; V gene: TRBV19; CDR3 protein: CASSIGAGQETQYF
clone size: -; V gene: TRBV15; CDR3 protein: CATSRDLGGYTF
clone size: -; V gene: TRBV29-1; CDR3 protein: CSVLKDRDSYEQYF
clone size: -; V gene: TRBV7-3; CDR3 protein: CASSLTRAGGYTGELFF
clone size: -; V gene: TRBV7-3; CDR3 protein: CASSFSRGQNTEAFF
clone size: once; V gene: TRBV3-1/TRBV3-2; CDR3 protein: CASSQEKIAGVADTQYF
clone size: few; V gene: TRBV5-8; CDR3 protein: CASSSWRGSYSNQPQHF
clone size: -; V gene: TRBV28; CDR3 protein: CASSGVMGTDLYGYTF
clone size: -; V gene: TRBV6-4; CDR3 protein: CASSEASGRADTQYF
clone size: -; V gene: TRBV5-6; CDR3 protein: CASSLERLYGYTF
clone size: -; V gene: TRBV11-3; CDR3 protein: CASSLTTGGGYNEQFF
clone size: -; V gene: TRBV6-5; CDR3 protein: CASSLGQGSGYTF
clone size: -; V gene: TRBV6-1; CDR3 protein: CASSEVRGHNEQFF
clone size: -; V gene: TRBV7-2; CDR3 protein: CASSIQANHGYTF
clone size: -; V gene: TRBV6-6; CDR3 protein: CASSRTSGSSSYNEQFF
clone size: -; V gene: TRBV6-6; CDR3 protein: CASNLRGTGVGETQYF
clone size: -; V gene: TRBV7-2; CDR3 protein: CASSLARVTYEQYF
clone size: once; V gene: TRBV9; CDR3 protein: CASSLQGAGYGYTF
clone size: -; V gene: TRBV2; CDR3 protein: CASTSTGGAWEQFF
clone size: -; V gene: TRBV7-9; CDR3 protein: CASSRSMGSSTEAFF
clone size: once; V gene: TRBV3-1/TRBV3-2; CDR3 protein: CASSVDKEQYF
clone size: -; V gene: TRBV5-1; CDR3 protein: CASSLSGEASTDTQYF
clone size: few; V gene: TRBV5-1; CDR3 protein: CASSDGGTDTQYF
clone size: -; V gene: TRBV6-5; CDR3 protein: CASSYLLAASTDTQYF
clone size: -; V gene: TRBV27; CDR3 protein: CASSLTGSAYNEQFF
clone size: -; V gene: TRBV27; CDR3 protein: CASSFKEGAISEAFF
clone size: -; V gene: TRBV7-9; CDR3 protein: CASSPLPGQGGANEKLFF
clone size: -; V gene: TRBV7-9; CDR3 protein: CASSFGQGSFGYTF
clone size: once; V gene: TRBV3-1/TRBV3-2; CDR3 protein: CASSQGVDSPLHF
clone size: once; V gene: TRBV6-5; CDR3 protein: CASRLAGGPNNEQFF
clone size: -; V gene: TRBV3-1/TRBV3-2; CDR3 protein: CASSQAHRTNTGELFF
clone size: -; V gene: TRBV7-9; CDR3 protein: CASSSIIGLAASYEQYF
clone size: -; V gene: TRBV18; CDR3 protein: CASSGSGNSNQPQHF
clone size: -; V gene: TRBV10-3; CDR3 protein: CAISTGGADTEAFF
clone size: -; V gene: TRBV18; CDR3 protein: CASSTSSGSSYNEQFF
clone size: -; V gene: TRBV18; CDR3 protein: CASSPREGKNIQYF
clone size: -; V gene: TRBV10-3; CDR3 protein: CAISASQGASGNTEAFF
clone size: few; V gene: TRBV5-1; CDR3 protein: CASSSGTLMNTEAFF
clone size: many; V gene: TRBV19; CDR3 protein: CASSDSGSPSYEQYF
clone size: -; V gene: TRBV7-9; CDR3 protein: CASSHLRGSYTGELFF
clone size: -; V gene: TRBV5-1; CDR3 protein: CASSLGTGRGHGYTF
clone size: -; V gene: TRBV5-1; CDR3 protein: CASSQRQGQAGSPLHF
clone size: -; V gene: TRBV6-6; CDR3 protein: CASTVPRDRGGYTF
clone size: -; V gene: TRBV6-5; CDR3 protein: CASSTDKGNQPQHF
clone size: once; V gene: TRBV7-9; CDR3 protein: CASSQTGQSVEAFF
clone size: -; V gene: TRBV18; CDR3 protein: CASSPLEGAVTEAFF
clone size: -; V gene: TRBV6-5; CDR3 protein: CASSLTVQGTDTQYF
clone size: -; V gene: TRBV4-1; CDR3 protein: CASSRLPGATTNEKLFF
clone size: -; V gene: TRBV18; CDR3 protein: CASSSDRLNTEAFF
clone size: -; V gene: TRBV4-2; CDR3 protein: CASSQESLAGGAHEQFF
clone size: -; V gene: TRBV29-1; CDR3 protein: CSVPQDRGSTDTQYF
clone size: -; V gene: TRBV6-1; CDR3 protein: CASSEVSGGNEAFF